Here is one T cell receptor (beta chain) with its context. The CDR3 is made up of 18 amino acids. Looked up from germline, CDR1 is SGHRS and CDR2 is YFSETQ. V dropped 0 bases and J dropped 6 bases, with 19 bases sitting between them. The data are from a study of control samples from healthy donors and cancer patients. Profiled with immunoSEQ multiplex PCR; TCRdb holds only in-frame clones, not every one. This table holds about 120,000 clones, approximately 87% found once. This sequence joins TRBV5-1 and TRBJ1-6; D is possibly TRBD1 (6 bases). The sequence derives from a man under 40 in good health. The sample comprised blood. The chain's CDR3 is CASSLASNSQGRNSPLHF. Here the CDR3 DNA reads TGCGCCAGCAGCTTGGCATCAAACAGCCAGGGGCGTAATTCACCCCTCCACTTT.